A single TCR beta chain is shown here with its context. What it binds is not known. This sample is part of a study of OX40 agonist ivuxolimab in advanced cancers. In the study overall: Patients received ivuxolimab, an intravenous treatment, every 2 weeks at 0.01 to 10 mg/kg.

Enrollment shut out patients with autoimmune disease history or systemic immunosuppression. Profiled with immunoSEQ multiplex PCR; TCRdb holds only in-frame clones, not every one. This table has some 47,000 clones, more than 70% appearing once. The CDR3 is made up of 16 amino acids. Germline-derived CDR1 and CDR2 are SGDLS and YYNGEE. V lost 4 bases and J lost 0, with 16 bases in between. Study findings and constraints: Also present in some nonresponders was a low level of normalized T-cell clonal expansion. Clonal expansion in partial responders at 0.1-3.0 mg/kg ranked among the lowest.

This TCR derives from an adult with an advanced solid tumor such as melanoma, head and neck, liver or kidney cancer. The chain links TRBV9 to TRBJ1-1; TRBD1 might be the D (6 bases). The sequencing here drew on CD4+ or CD8+ T cells sorted from blood, taken in a trial of the OX40 agonist ivuxolimab. Here the CDR3 reads CASSPRGGIMNTEAFF. DNA of the CDR3: TGTGCCAGCAGCCCTAGAGGGGGAATCATGAACACTGAAGCTTTCTTT. The complete variable domain, with remaining parts taken from reference TRBV9 and TRBJ1-1, reads DSGVTQTPKHLITATGQRVTLRCSPRSGDLSVYWYQQSLDQGLQFLIQYYNGEERAKGNILERFSAQQFPDLHSELNLSSLELGDSALYFCASSPRGGIMNTEAFFGQGTRLTVV.